The clone carrying this T cell receptor (beta chain) was detected only a few times. Its antigen remains unknown. TCRdb reprocessed the reads via MiXCR and lists one record per CDR3 protein. The sample includes 100,000 to 150,000 distinct CDR3 sequences, about 24% seen only once; the top ten take 34%. V was trimmed by 6 bases and J by 0 bases, leaving 16 bases between them. Per germline, CDR1 MDHEN and CDR2 SYDVKM. The CDR3 has 16 residues. This entry is derived from a study of T cell repertoires in cytomegalovirus infection. Study results and limitations: HLA-C-restricted CMV clonotypes gave the most frequent clonotype in two of eight donors.

This TCR derives from a human donor in good health (CMV status not recorded). Some clones in this sample may be carry-over from other donors' samples. V and J are TRBV28 and TRBJ2-3, with D possibly matching TRBD2 (5 bases). Input material: PBMCs, sequenced either directly or after in vitro stimulation (not recorded which). CDR3 in DNA: TGTGCCAGCAGCCCCGTAGAGGGTCTGAGCACAGATACGCAGTATTTT. It specifies CASSPVEGLSTDTQYF.